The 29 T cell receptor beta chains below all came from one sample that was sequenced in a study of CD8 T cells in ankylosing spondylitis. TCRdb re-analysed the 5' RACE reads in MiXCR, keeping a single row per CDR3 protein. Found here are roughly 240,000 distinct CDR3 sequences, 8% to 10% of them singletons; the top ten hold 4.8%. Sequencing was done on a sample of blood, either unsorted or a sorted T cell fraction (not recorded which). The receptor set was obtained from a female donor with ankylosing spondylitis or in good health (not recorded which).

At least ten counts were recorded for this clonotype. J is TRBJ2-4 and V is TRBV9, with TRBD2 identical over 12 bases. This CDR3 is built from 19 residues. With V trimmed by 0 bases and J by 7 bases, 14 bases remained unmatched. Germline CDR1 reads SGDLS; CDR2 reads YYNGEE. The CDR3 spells CASSVATETSGSLENIQYF. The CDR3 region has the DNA TGTGCCAGCAGCGTAGCTACGGAGACTAGCGGGAGTCTGGAGAACATTCAGTACTTC.

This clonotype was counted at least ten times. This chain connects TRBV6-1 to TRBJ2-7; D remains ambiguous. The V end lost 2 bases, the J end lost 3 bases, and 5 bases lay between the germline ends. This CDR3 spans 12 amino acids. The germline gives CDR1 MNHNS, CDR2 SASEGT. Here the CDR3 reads CASSERNYEQYF. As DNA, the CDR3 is TGTGCCAGCAGTGAAAGGAACTACGAGCAGTACTTC.

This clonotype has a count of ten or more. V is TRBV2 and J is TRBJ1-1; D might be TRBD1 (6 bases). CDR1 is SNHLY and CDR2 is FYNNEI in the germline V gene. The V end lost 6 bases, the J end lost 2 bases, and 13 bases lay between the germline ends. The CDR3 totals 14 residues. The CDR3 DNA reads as TGTGCCAGCAGATTGGGCAGGGGTAACACTGAAGCTTTCTTT. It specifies CASRLGRGNTEAFF. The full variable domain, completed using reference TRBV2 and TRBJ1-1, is EPEVTQTPSHQVTQMGQEVILRCVPISNHLYFYWYRQILGQKVEFLVSFYNNEISEKSEIFDDQFSVERPDGSNFTLKIRSTKLEDSAMYFCASRLGRGNTEAFFGQGTRLTVV.

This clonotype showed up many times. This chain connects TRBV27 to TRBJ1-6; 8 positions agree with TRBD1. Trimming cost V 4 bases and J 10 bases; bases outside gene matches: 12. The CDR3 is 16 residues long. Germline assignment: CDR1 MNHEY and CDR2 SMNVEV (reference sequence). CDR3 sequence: CASSSQGAALRSPLHF. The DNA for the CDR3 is TGTGCCAGCAGTTCGCAGGGGGCGGCCTTGAGATCACCCCTCCACTTT.

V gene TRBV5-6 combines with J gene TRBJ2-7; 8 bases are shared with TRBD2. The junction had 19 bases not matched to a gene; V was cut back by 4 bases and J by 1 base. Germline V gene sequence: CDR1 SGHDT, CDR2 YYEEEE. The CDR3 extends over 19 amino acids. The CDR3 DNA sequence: TGTGCCAGCAGCGCTTGGGTCGCGGCGAGCGGGAGTGTTTCCTACGAGCAGTACTTC. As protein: CASSAWVAASGSVSYEQYF. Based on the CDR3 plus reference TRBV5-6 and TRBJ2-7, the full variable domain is DAGVTQSPTHLIKTRGQQVTLRCSPKSGHDTVSWYQQALGQGPQFIFQYYEEEERQRGNFPDRFSGHQFPNYSSELNVNALLLGDSALYLCASSAWVAASGSVSYEQYFGPGTRLTVT.

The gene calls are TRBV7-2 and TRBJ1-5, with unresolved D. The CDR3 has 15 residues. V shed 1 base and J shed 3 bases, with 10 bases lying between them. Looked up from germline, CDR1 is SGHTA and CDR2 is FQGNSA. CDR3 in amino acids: CASSLEFRLNQPQHF. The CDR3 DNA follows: TGTGCCAGCAGCTTAGAGTTCAGGCTCAATCAGCCCCAGCATTTT.

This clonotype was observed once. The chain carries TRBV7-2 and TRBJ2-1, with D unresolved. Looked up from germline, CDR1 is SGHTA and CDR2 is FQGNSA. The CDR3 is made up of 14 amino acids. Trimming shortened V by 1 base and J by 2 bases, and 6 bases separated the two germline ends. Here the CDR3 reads CASSLDEAYNEQFF. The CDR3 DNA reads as TGTGCCAGCAGCTTAGACGAGGCCTACAATGAGCAGTTCTTC.

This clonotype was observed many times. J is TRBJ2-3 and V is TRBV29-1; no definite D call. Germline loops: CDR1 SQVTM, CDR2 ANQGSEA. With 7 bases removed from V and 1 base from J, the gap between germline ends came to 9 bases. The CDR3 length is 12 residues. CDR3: CSAWTRTDTQYF. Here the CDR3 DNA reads TGCAGCGCTTGGACCCGCACAGATACGCAGTATTTT.

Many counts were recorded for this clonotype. The CDR3 spells CAMEGENTEAFF. The CDR3 nucleotides are TGTGCCATGGAGGGAGAGAACACTGAAGCTTTCTTT. V gene TRBV10-3 combines with J gene TRBJ1-1, with D uncertain. V shed 9 bases and J shed 1 base, with 9 bases lying between them. The CDR3 totals 12 residues. Germline CDR1 reads ENHRY; CDR2 reads SYGVKD.

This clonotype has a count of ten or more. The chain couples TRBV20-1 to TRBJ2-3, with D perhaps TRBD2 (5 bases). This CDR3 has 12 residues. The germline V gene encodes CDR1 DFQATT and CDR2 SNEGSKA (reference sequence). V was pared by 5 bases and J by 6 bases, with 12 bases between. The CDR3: CSAGKRADTQYF. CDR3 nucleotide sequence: TGCAGTGCTGGGAAGAGGGCGGATACGCAGTATTTT.

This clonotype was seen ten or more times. CDR3 DNA sequence: TGCGCCAGCAGCTTGGAAGCGGGAGAGATAGATACGCAGTATTTT. Protein sequence: CASSLEAGEIDTQYF. The chain couples TRBV5-1 to TRBJ2-3, with 8 bases lining up with TRBD2. From germline, CDR1 is SGHRS and CDR2 YFSETQ. The CDR3 sequence is 15 residues long. With V trimmed by 0 bases and J by 5 bases, 5 bases remained unmatched.

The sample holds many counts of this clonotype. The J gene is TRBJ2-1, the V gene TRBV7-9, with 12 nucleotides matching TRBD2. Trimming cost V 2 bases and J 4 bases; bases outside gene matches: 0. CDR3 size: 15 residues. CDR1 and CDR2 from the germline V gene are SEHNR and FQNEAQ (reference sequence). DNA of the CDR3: TGTGCCAGCAGCTTAACTAGCGGGAGGTACAATGAGCAGTTCTTC. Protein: CASSLTSGRYNEQFF.

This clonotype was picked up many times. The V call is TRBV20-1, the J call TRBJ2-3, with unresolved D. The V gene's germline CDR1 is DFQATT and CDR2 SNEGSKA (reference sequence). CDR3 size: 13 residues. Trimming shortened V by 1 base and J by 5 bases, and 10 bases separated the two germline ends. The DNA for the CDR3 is TGCAGTGCTAGAGGGACCGGCATAGATACGCAGTATTTT. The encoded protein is CSARGTGIDTQYF.

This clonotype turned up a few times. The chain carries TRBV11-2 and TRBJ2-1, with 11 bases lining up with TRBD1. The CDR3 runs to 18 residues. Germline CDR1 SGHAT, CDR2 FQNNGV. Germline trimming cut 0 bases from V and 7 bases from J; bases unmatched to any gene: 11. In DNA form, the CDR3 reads TGTGCCAGCAGCTTAGAAAATCCCGGACAGGGGGCGAGTAATGAGCAGTTCTTC. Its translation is CASSLENPGQGASNEQFF.

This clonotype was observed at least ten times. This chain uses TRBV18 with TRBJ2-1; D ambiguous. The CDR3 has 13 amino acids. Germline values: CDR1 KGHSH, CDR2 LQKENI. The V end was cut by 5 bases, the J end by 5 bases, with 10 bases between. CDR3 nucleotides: TGTGCCAGCTCAGAGACACCCAACAATGAGCAGTTCTTC. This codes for CASSETPNNEQFF. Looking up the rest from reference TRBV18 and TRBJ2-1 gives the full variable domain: NAGVMQNPRHLVRRRGQEARLRCSPMKGHSHVYWYRQLPEEGLKFMVYLQKENIIDESGMPKERFSAEFPKEGPSILRIQQVVRGDSAAYFCASSETPNNEQFFGPGTRLTVL.

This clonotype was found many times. The CDR3 coding sequence is TGCGCCAGCAGCGCCCTCGTCAGGGGGCACGGCAATGAGCAGTTCTTC. Amino acids: CASSALVRGHGNEQFF. This chain joins TRBV4-3 and TRBJ2-1; the match to TRBD1 covers 8 bases. This CDR3 is 16 amino acids long. V lost 5 bases to trimming and J lost 6 bases; unmatched junction nucleotides: 12. The germline V gene encodes CDR1 LGHNA and CDR2 YSLEER.

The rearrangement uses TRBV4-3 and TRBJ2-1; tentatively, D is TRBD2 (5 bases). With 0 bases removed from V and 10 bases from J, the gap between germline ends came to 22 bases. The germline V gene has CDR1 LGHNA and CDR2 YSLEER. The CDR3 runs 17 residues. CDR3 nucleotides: TGCGCCAGCAGCCAAGAAGGTCGGAGGTCCTTGTCTGAAGAGCAGTTCTTC. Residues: CASSQEGRRSLSEEQFF.

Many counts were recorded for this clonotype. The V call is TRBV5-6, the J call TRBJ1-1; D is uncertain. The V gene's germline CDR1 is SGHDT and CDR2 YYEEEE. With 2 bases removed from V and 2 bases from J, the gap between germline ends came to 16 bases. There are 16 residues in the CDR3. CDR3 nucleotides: TGTGCCAGCAGCTTCTTAACAGACCCTCCAAACACTGAAGCTTTCTTT. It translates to CASSFLTDPPNTEAFF.

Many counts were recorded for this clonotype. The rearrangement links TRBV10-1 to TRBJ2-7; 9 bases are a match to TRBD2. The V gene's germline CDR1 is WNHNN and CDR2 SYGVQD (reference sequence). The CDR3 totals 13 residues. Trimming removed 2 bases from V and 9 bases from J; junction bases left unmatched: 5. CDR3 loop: CASSERLAAGQYF. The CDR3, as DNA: TGCGCCAGCAGTGAGAGACTAGCGGCCGGGCAGTACTTC.

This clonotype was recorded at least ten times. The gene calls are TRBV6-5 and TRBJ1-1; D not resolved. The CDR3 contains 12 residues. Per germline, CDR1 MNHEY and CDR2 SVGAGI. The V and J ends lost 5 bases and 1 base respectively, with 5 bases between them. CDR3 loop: CASSRRNTEAFF. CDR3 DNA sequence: TGTGCCAGCAGTCGCAGGAACACTGAAGCTTTCTTT.

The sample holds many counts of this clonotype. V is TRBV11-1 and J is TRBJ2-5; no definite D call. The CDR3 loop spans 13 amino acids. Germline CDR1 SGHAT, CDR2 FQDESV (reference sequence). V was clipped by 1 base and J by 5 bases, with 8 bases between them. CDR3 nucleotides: TGTGCCAGCAGCTTAGGGTATCGGGAGACCCAGTACTTC. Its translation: CASSLGYRETQYF.

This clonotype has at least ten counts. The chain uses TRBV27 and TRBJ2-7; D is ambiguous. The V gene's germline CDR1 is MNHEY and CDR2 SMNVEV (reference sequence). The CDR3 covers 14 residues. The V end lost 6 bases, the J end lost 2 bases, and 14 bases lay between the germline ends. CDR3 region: CASRPVYSTYEQYF. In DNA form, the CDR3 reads TGTGCCAGCAGACCGGTATATTCTACCTACGAGCAGTACTTC.

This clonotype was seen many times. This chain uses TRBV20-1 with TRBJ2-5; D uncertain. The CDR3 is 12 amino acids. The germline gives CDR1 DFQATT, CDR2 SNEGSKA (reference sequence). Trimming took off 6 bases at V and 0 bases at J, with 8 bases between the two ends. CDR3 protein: CSAMTDQETQYF. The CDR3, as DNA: TGCAGTGCCATGACGGACCAAGAGACCCAGTACTTC.

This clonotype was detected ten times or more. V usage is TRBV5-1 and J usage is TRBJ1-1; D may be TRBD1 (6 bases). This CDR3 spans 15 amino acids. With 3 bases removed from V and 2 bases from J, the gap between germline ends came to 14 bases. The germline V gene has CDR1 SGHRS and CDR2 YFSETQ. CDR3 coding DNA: TGCGCCAGCAGCTCCTCCCTGGACAGAAACACTGAAGCTTTCTTT. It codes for CASSSSLDRNTEAFF.

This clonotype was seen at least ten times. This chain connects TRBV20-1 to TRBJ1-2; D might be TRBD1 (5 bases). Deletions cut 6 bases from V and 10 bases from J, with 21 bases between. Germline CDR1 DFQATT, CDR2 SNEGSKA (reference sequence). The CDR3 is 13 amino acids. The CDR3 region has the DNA TGCAGTGCCCAGACAGCGCCTGGGGTTGACTACACCTTC. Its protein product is CSAQTAPGVDYTF.

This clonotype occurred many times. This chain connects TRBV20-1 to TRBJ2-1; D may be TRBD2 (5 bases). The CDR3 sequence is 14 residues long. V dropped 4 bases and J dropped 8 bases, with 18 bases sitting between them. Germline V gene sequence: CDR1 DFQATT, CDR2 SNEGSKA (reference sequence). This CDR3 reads CSATLSRRPYEQFF. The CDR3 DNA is TGCAGTGCTACCTTGAGCCGGAGGCCCTATGAGCAGTTCTTC.

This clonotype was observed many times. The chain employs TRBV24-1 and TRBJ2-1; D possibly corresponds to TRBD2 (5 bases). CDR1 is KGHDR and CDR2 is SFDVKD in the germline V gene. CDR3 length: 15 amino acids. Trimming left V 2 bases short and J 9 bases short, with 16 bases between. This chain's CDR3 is CATSDYGSSGSEQFF. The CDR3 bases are TGTGCCACCAGTGATTACGGATCTTCGGGGTCTGAGCAGTTCTTC.

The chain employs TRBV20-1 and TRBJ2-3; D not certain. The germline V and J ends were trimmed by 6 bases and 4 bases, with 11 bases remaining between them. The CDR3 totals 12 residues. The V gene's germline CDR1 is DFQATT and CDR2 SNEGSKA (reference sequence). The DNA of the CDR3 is TGCAGTGCCAAGGGCTTTGCAGATACGCAGTATTTT. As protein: CSAKGFADTQYF.

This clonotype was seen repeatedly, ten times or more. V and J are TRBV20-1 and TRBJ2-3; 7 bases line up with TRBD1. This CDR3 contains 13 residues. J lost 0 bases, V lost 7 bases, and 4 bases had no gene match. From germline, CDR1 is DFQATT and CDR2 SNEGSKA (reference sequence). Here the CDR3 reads CSVQTGSTDTQYF. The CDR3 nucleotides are TGCAGTGTTCAGACAGGGAGCACAGATACGCAGTATTTT.